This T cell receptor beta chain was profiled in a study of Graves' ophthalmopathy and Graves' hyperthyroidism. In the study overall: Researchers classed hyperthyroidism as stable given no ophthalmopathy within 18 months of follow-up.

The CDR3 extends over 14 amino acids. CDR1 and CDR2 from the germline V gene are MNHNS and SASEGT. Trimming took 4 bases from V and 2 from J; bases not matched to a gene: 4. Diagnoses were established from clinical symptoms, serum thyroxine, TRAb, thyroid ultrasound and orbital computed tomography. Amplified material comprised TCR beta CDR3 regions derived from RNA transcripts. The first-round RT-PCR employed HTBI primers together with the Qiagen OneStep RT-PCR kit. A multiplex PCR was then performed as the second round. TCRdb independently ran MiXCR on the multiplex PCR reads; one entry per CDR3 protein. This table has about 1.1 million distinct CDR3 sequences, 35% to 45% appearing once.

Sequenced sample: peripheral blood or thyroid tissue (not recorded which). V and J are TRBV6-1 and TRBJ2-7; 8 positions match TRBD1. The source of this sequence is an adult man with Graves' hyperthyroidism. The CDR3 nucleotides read TGTGCCAGCAGTGGACAGGGGACCACCTACGAGCAGTACTTC. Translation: CASSGQGTTYEQYF.